A single sample is the source of the 32 T cell receptor beta chains below, sequenced in a study of molecular identifiers for immune sequencing clone quantification (dated by TCRdb to the late 2010s). Receptors were amplified or captured by PCR. Sequenced using a NextSeq 500. TCRdb reran the public reads through fastp at Q25 and MiXCR, keeping productive beta chains. CDR3 protein duplicates are merged, each entry listing the most common genes and DNA. The sample table holds about 630,000 distinct CDR3 sequences, of which approximately 24% were seen once. Around 0.78% of the sample is taken by the ten largest. Source material: naive CD8+ T cells from blood, with Jurkat cell RNA spiked in. The cell subset or site tag for this specimen amounts to: FACS-sorted CD8+CD4-CCR7+CD45RA+ naive T cells. These receptors all stem from a human donor in good health. Some libraries in this study had Jurkat cell RNA spiked in.

Regarding this clonotype: A single base separates this from a much larger clone, so it may be a read error. The genes are TRBV6-5 and TRBJ1-1, with TRBD1 identical over 9 bases. Germline V CDR1 and CDR2: MNHEY, SVGAGI. The CDR3 length is 14 residues. CDR3 DNA: TGTGCCAGCACCCTACTGACAGGGGGGACTGAAACTTTCTTT. This sequence encodes CASTLLTGGTETFF.

The chain has TRBV10-2 and TRBJ2-3, with TRBD2 matching 9 bases. The V gene's germline CDR1 is WSHSY and CDR2 SAAADI. The CDR3 extends over 15 amino acids. The trim removed 7 bases at V and 4 bases at J, leaving 9 bases unmatched. CDR3 residues: CASTKAGGFADTQYF. The CDR3 bases are TGCGCCAGCACTAAAGCGGGGGGTTTCGCAGATACGCAGTATTTT.

Details on this clonotype: It may be a read error: a sequence one base away is much more abundant. The chain combines TRBV4-3 with TRBJ2-2, with D possibly called TRBD1 or TRBD2 (5 bases each). V dropped 0 bases and J dropped 3 bases, with 14 bases sitting between them. In germline, CDR1 is LGHNA, CDR2 YSLEER. CDR3 length equals 17 residues. CDR3 sequence reads: CASSQDAGRADTGELFF. CDR3 DNA sequence: TGCGCCAGCAGCCAAGATGCGGGCAGGGCGGACACCGGGGAGCTGTTTTTT.

This chain connects TRBV5-4 to TRBJ2-7; 9 nucleotides align to TRBD2. The CDR3 covers 15 residues. J lost 3 bases, V lost 4 bases, and 8 bases had no gene match. The germline CDR1 and CDR2 sequences are SGHNT and YYREEE (reference sequence). For the CDR3, the DNA is TGTGCCAGCAGCCTTGAGAATAGCGGGAGCTACGAGCAGTACTTC. Translation: CASSLENSGSYEQYF.

The chain uses TRBV7-9 and TRBJ2-3; D is undetermined. The CDR3 is made up of 18 amino acids. V shed 0 bases and J shed 6 bases, with 22 bases lying between them. Per germline, CDR1 SEHNR and CDR2 FQNEAQ (reference sequence). In DNA form, the CDR3 reads TGTGCCAGCAGCTTAGCTCACGGAGTTGGGGTAGGCCCGGATACGCAGTATTTT. It codes for CASSLAHGVGVGPDTQYF.

There are many counts of this clonotype. V usage is TRBV21-1 and J usage is TRBJ1-1; the D call of TRBD1 is as the table states it, not checked on the DNA. TRBV21-1 is a known pseudogene. The CDR3 has 16 amino acids. CDR3 region: CASSKWRTFMNTEAFF. The DNA of the CDR3 is TGTGCCAGCAGCAAATGGCGGACATTCATGAACACTGAAGCTTTCTTT.

The chain recombines TRBV3-1 with TRBJ1-5; D call uncertain. CDR1 is LGHDT and CDR2 is YNNKEL in the germline V gene (reference sequence). Between the trimmed V and J ends, which lost 3 bases and 3 bases, there was a span of 18 bases. The length of the CDR3 is 17 residues. CDR3 in DNA: TGTGCCAGCAGCCAGGGAGTTCGGTACTTCGACAATCAGCCCCAGCATTTT. Protein product: CASSQGVRYFDNQPQHF.

The sample holds one count of this clonotype. This chain joins TRBV4-1 and TRBJ1-5; a possible D gene is TRBD1 (5 bases). V lost 1 base to trimming and J lost 13 bases, with 17 bases between them. The CDR3 runs to 14 residues. The V gene's germline CDR1 is MGHRA and CDR2 YSYEKL. The CDR3 region is CASSQAETQVPQHF. The CDR3 DNA sequence: TGCGCCAGCAGCCAAGCCGAGACACAGGTGCCTCAGCATTTT.

This clonotype was detected a few times. The CDR3 DNA reads as TGTGCCAGTAGTATGGTGGGACTAGCGGGAGGGGGGGTGTACAATGAGCAGTTCTTC. This codes for CASSMVGLAGGGVYNEQFF. This sequence joins TRBV19 and TRBJ2-1, with 16 bases that match TRBD2. The V segment lost 3 bases and the J segment 4 bases; nucleotides outside the gene matches: 9. Looked up from germline, CDR1 is LNHDA and CDR2 is SQIVND (reference sequence). The CDR3 runs to 19 residues.

This clonotype has a handful of counts. The chain carries TRBV2 and TRBJ1-3, with D hard to call. V was trimmed by 6 bases and J by 0 bases, leaving 15 bases between them. The V gene's germline CDR1 is SNHLY and CDR2 FYNNEI. The CDR3 length is 16 residues. DNA of the CDR3: TGTGCCAGCAGCTCAGAGGACTCCTACTCTGGAAACACCATATATTTT. Protein sequence: CASSSEDSYSGNTIYF.

Worth noting for this clonotype: One end of the junction is discordant with germline, which a read error may explain. V is TRBV3-1 and J is TRBJ2-3, with a tentative D call TRBD2 (6 bases). CDR1 is LGHDT and CDR2 is YNNKEL in the germline V gene (reference sequence). The CDR3 is made up of 14 amino acids. CDR3 in DNA: TGTGCCACCAGCCAGGGACTTTTAAGAGATACGCAGTATTTT. It specifies CATSQGLLRDTQYF.

The rearrangement uses TRBV24-1 and TRBJ2-5; TRBD2 aligns across 13 bases. The CDR3 consists of 17 residues. V lost 4 bases and J lost 4; bases outside the gene matches: 8. The germline V gene encodes CDR1 KGHDR and CDR2 SFDVKD. CDR3 nucleotides: TGTGCCACCAGTGACCCTACCGGGACTAGCGGGGTAGAGACCCAGTACTTC. This sequence encodes CATSDPTGTSGVETQYF.

V is TRBV12-3 or TRBV12-4 and J is TRBJ1-3; perhaps TRBD1 as D (5 bases). This CDR3 region has 14 residues. V gave up 7 bases and J gave up 2 bases, with 12 bases separating them. This chain's CDR3 is CASTSWGAGNTIYF. The CDR3 region has the DNA TGTGCCAGCACTTCGTGGGGCGCTGGAAACACCATATATTTT.

This clonotype has more than one count but fewer than ten. The chain carries TRBV7-9 and TRBJ2-2; no reliable D call. The CDR3 runs 14 residues. Germline loops: CDR1 SEHNR, CDR2 FQNEAQ (reference sequence). V was shortened by 7 bases and J by 6 bases, with 15 bases between the two germline ends. As DNA, the CDR3 is TGTGCCAGCACCGCGCCGAGGTCTGCCGGGGAGCTGTTTTTT. Amino acids: CASTAPRSAGELFF.

In this sample, this clonotype turned up a few times. The genes are TRBV4-3 and TRBJ1-2; no clear D gene. Trimming took off 1 base at V and 3 bases at J, with 12 bases between the two ends. The germline CDR1 and CDR2 sequences are LGHNA and YSLEER. The CDR3 is 15 residues long. The CDR3 DNA sequence: TGCGCCAGCAGCCAAGTAGGTTGGGAAGACTATGGCTACACCTTC. It translates to CASSQVGWEDYGYTF.

This chain joins TRBV4-3 and TRBJ2-4, with 10 bases identical to TRBD2. Germline V gives CDR1 LGHNA, CDR2 YSLEER. The V gene end was trimmed by 5 bases and the J gene end by 0 bases; junction bases not matched to a gene: 7. This CDR3 has 17 residues. The CDR3: CASSARGLAEAKNIQYF. For the CDR3, the DNA is TGCGCCAGCAGCGCCCGCGGACTAGCGGAAGCCAAAAACATTCAGTACTTC.

The gene calls are TRBV9 and TRBJ2-3; 13 bases fit TRBD2. V shed 3 bases and J 9 bases; nucleotides not matched to a gene: 7. The CDR3 sequence is 15 residues long. Looked up from germline, CDR1 is SGDLS and CDR2 is YYNGEE. CDR3 nucleotides: TGTGCCAGCAGCGCTTGGACTAGCGGGAGAAACACGCAGTATTTT. It yields the protein CASSAWTSGRNTQYF.

This clonotype has more than one count but fewer than ten. This chain connects TRBV12-3 or TRBV12-4 to TRBJ2-2; 7 positions agree with TRBD1. The CDR3 runs 15 residues. V lost 5 bases, J lost 5 bases, and 8 bases stayed unmatched. CDR3 nucleotides: TGTGCCAGCAGTCCGCCGGGACAGCGAACCGGGGAGCTGTTTTTT. Protein product: CASSPPGQRTGELFF.

As regards this clonotype: A much larger clonotype is one base distant, so this may be a read error. The chain recombines TRBV27 with TRBJ2-7; 7 nucleotides match TRBD2. The germline gives CDR1 MNHEY, CDR2 SMNVEV (reference sequence). The CDR3 extends over 14 amino acids. V lost 7 bases, J lost 4 bases, and 10 bases stayed unmatched. The CDR3 region has the DNA TGTGCCAGCACCGACCACTACGGGGGGTACGAGCAGTACTTC. Protein sequence: CASTDHYGGYEQYF.

In the case of this clonotype: A read error is possible here, since a much larger clone lies one base away. The rearrangement uses TRBV9 and TRBJ1-1; D not resolved. Germline lookup yields CDR1 SGDLS and CDR2 YYNGEE. The CDR3 length is 14 residues. The CDR3 sequence is CASSVAVSFTEAVF. The CDR3 DNA reads TGTGCCAGCAGCGTAGCTGTCAGCTTCACTGAAGCTGTCTTT.

This clonotype was detected a few times. The rearrangement joins TRBV18 to TRBJ2-6; 8 bases map to TRBD1. The CDR3 is 19 residues long. Trimming at V came to 0 bases and at J to 0 bases, leaving 7 bases not matched to a gene. Germline CDR1 is KGHSH and CDR2 is LQKENI. The CDR3 protein is CASSPPPGQVYSGANVLTF. In nucleotides, the CDR3 is TGTGCCAGCTCACCACCCCCGGGACAGGTCTACTCTGGGGCCAACGTCCTGACTTTC.

CDR3 coding DNA: TGCGCCAGCAGCCAAGATGGCACTAGCGGGAGGTTGAGCTCCTACGAGCAGTACTTC. Amino acid sequence: CASSQDGTSGRLSSYEQYF. V gene TRBV4-3 combines with J gene TRBJ2-7, with 12 bases that match TRBD2. Germline values: CDR1 LGHNA, CDR2 YSLEER. The CDR3 loop spans 19 amino acids. V lost 0 bases, J lost 0 bases, and 9 bases stayed unmatched.

This clonotype occurred many times. The rearrangement joins TRBV7-9 to TRBJ2-2; D unclear. The CDR3 runs to 11 residues. V gave up 5 bases and J gave up 10 bases, with 8 bases separating them. Germline V gives CDR1 SEHNR, CDR2 FQNEAQ (reference sequence). The CDR3 spells CASSPGSELFF. In DNA, the CDR3 is TGTGCCAGCAGCCCCGGTTCGGAGCTGTTTTTT.

The sample holds a few counts of this clonotype. This chain links TRBV12-3 or TRBV12-4 with TRBJ2-7, with TRBD1 matching over 9 bases. This CDR3 is built from 16 residues. With 4 bases clipped from V and 2 bases from J, the junction kept 9 bases outside the gene matches. The DNA for the CDR3 is TGTGCCAGCAGTTCCTCCGGGACAGGGTCTCCCTACGAGCAGTACTTC. Translation: CASSSSGTGSPYEQYF.

This clonotype was counted many times. This chain links TRBV3-1 with TRBJ2-7; weak D call: TRBD2 (6 bases). The germline V gene has CDR1 LGHDT and CDR2 YNNKEL (reference sequence). CDR3 length: 15 amino acids. Trimming removed 4 bases from V and 7 bases from J, with 20 bases in between. CDR3 amino acids: CASSRGTDHLREQYF. As DNA, the CDR3 is TGTGCCAGCAGCCGGGGGACTGACCATTTACGGGAGCAGTACTTC.

This clonotype has only a few counts. The V gene is TRBV12-3 or TRBV12-4, the J gene TRBJ1-2, with a tentative D call TRBD1 (5 bases). Between the trimmed V and J ends, which lost 5 bases and 4 bases, there was a span of 8 bases. This CDR3 comprises 12 residues. The CDR3 DNA reads TGTGCCAGCAGTGGGACTGGCTATGGCTACACCTTC. This translates into CASSGTGYGYTF.

This clonotype was observed a handful of times. The chain links TRBV12-3 or TRBV12-4 to TRBJ1-2, with no clear D. V lost 4 bases and J 6 bases, leaving 9 bases between the germline ends. CDR3 length: 12 amino acids. The CDR3 here is CASSSPGNGYTF. The CDR3, as DNA: TGTGCCAGCAGTTCCCCCGGTAATGGCTACACCTTC.

This chain links TRBV7-9 with TRBJ2-1, with 9 bases that match TRBD1. In germline, CDR1 is SEHNR, CDR2 FQNEAQ (reference sequence). The CDR3 extends over 12 amino acids. The V segment lost 6 bases and the J segment 9 bases; nucleotides outside the gene matches: 3. This CDR3 is CASRTGGGEQFF. In DNA form, the CDR3 reads TGTGCCAGCAGGACAGGGGGGGGTGAGCAGTTCTTC.

This clonotype was seen many times. This CDR3 is CSALLAGTYEQYF. CDR3 nucleotides: TGCAGTGCTCTACTAGCGGGGACCTACGAGCAGTACTTC. The chain uses TRBV20-1 and TRBJ2-7, with 10 nucleotides matching TRBD2. The germline CDR1 and CDR2 sequences are DFQATT and SNEGSKA (reference sequence). With V trimmed by 5 bases and J by 2 bases, 3 bases remained unmatched. This CDR3 comprises 13 residues.

The V and J genes are TRBV19 and TRBJ1-5; D is ambiguous. The CDR3 consists of 14 residues. V lost 7 bases and J 0 bases, leaving 10 bases between the germline ends. Per the germline V gene, CDR1 is LNHDA and CDR2 is SQIVND (reference sequence). In DNA form, the CDR3 reads TGTGCCAGTACAATAGGTTCTAGCAATCAGCCCCAGCATTTT. It yields the protein CASTIGSSNQPQHF.

There are many counts of this clonotype. V is TRBV9 and J is TRBJ2-3; D gene unclear. The V end was cut by 0 bases, the J end by 2 bases, with 4 bases between. Germline V gives CDR1 SGDLS, CDR2 YYNGEE. The CDR3 covers 13 residues. CDR3 sequence: CASSVALTDTQYF. CDR3 DNA: TGTGCCAGCAGCGTAGCCCTCACAGATACGCAGTATTTT.

The sample holds a few counts of this clonotype. The rearrangement links TRBV9 to TRBJ2-2; D not resolved. The germline CDR1 and CDR2 sequences are SGDLS and YYNGEE. The CDR3 loop spans 14 amino acids. Trimming removed 7 bases from V and 8 bases from J, with 18 bases in between. CDR3 residues: CASGAETIPGELFF. CDR3 bases: TGTGCCAGCGGCGCCGAAACAATCCCGGGGGAGCTGTTTTTT.